What follows are 25 T cell receptor beta chains derived from one specimen sequenced in a study of T cells after yellow fever vaccination. Each CDR3 protein gets one entry after TCRdb re-called the 5' RACE reads with MiXCR. The data contain approximately 160,000 distinct CDR3 sequences, around 8.5% of them singletons. The sequenced sample was CD8+ T cells sorted from PBMCs, obtained 45 days after the yellow fever booster vaccination. All receptors derive from a man aged 18 to 29 who received the YFV17D yellow fever vaccine.

The rearrangement links TRBV12-3 or TRBV12-4 to TRBJ2-3; D not certain. Deletions cut 3 bases from V and 2 bases from J, with 9 bases between. The CDR3 is made up of 14 amino acids. This CDR3 reads CASSFRPYTDTQYF. CDR3 nucleotide sequence: TGTGCCAGCAGTTTTAGGCCATACACAGATACGCAGTATTTT.

In its sample, this clonotype was seen a few times. This chain connects TRBV4-3 to TRBJ1-4, with D perhaps TRBD1 (5 bases). The germline V gene has CDR1 LGHNA and CDR2 YSLEER. CDR3 length: 15 residues. The V gene lost 1 base and the J gene lost 4 bases, with 10 bases spanning the gap. CDR3 bases: TGCGCCAGCAGCCAAGCCGGGACGGATAATGAAAAACTGTTTTTT. Its protein is CASSQAGTDNEKLFF.

This clonotype was seen a few times. The chain recombines TRBV7-9 with TRBJ2-5; 8 bases fit TRBD1. V was clipped by 5 bases and J by 3 bases; unmatched bases: 5. Germline V gene data show CDR1 as SEHNR and CDR2 as FQNEAQ (reference sequence). CDR3 length equals 14 residues. In DNA, the CDR3 is TGTGCCAGCAGCCCTGACAGGGGCGAAGAGACCCAGTACTTC. It is translated as CASSPDRGEETQYF. Complete variable domain (other parts from reference TRBV7-9 and TRBJ2-5): DTGVSQNPRHKITKRGQNVTFRCDPISEHNRLYWYRQTLGQGPEFLTYFQNEAQLEKSRLLSDRFSAERPKGSFSTLEIQRTEQGDSAMYLCASSPDRGEETQYFGPGTRLLVL.

CDR3 bases: TGTGCCAGCAGGTCCATGAGCAGTTTGAACACTGAAGCTTTCTTT. Amino acids: CASRSMSSLNTEAFF. This chain connects TRBV27 to TRBJ1-1; D gene ambiguous. V lost 6 bases, J lost 0 bases, and 14 bases lay in between. Germline V gene data show CDR1 as MNHEY and CDR2 as SMNVEV (reference sequence). The CDR3 is made up of 15 amino acids.

Many counts were recorded for this clonotype. The chain uses TRBV9 and TRBJ2-1; TRBD2 matches at 10 bases. V was clipped by 3 bases and J by 4 bases; unmatched bases: 7. From germline, CDR1 is SGDLS and CDR2 YYNGEE. This CDR3 is 16 amino acids long. The CDR3 reads CASSETVAGGYNEQFF. Here the CDR3 DNA reads TGTGCCAGCAGCGAAACGGTAGCGGGGGGTTACAATGAGCAGTTCTTC.

The chain is built from TRBV10-2 and TRBJ2-5; possible D gene TRBD2, 6 bases. Between the trimmed V and J ends, which lost 0 bases and 4 bases, there was a span of 12 bases. There are 15 residues in the CDR3. In germline, CDR1 is WSHSY, CDR2 SAAADI. CDR3 DNA sequence: TGCGCCAGCAGTGAGTCGACGGGACTCGGAGAGACCCAGTACTTC. Translated, it gives CASSESTGLGETQYF.

V is TRBV7-2 and J is TRBJ2-1; D unresolved. The length of the CDR3 is 15 residues. In germline, CDR1 is SGHTA, CDR2 FQGNSA. Trimming took 4 bases from V and 6 from J, leaving 16 bases between them. The CDR3 protein is CASSSPLGWANEQFF. The DNA of the CDR3 is TGTGCCAGCAGCTCTCCCCTTGGGTGGGCCAATGAGCAGTTCTTC.

This clonotype has more than one count but fewer than ten. The genes are TRBV29-1 and TRBJ1-5; D may be TRBD1 (5 bases). There are 11 residues in the CDR3. Germline V gene sequence: CDR1 SQVTM, CDR2 ANQGSEA. The V end lost 7 bases, the J end lost 13 bases, and 17 bases lay between the germline ends. CDR3 in DNA: TGCAGCGCTGTATTCCTGGGGACGCAGCATTTT. As protein: CSAVFLGTQHF. The whole variable domain, filled in from reference TRBV29-1 and TRBJ1-5, reads SAVISQKPSRDICQRGTSLTIQCQVDSQVTMMFWYRQQPGQSLTLIATANQGSEATYESGFVIDKFPISRPNLTFSTLTVSNMSPEDSSIYLCSAVFLGTQHFGDGTRLSIL.

This clonotype was counted between two and nine times. This CDR3 is CASSLGGNNQPQHF. For the CDR3, the DNA is TGTGCCAGCAGCTTGGGAGGGAACAATCAGCCCCAGCATTTT. This chain uses TRBV7-9 with TRBJ1-5; D not resolved. The length of the CDR3 is 14 residues. Germline CDR1 reads SEHNR; CDR2 reads FQNEAQ (reference sequence). Trimming pared 3 bases from V and 3 bases from J, leaving 9 bases between. The entire variable domain, with the rest obtained from reference TRBV7-9 and TRBJ1-5, is as follows: DTGVSQNPRHKITKRGQNVTFRCDPISEHNRLYWYRQTLGQGPEFLTYFQNEAQLEKSRLLSDRFSAERPKGSFSTLEIQRTEQGDSAMYLCASSLGGNNQPQHFGDGTRLSIL.

The chain couples TRBV6-1 to TRBJ1-2; TRBD1 aligns across 7 bases. The CDR3 loop spans 15 amino acids. The germline V gene encodes CDR1 MNHNS and CDR2 SASEGT. V shed 3 bases and J 4 bases; nucleotides not matched to a gene: 8. The CDR3 region is CASSEKGAGRYGYTF. The DNA for the CDR3 is TGTGCCAGCAGTGAGAAGGGGGCGGGTCGCTATGGCTACACCTTC.

A few counts support this clonotype. This chain connects TRBV2 to TRBJ2-6; possible D gene TRBD1, 5 bases. CDR3 size: 13 residues. Germline CDR1 reads SNHLY; CDR2 reads FYNNEI. The V end was cut by 6 bases, the J end by 5 bases, with 8 bases between. This CDR3 reads CASRGHWANVLTF. In DNA, the CDR3 is TGTGCCAGCAGGGGGCACTGGGCCAACGTCCTGACTTTC.

The rearrangement uses TRBV15 and TRBJ2-2; the match to TRBD2 covers 8 bases. The CDR3 is 17 amino acids. The ends lost 1 base at V and 6 bases at J; junction bases unmatched: 10. Germline V CDR1 and CDR2: LNHNV, YYDKDF (reference sequence). The CDR3 DNA follows: TGTGCCACCAGCAGAGGAAATAGCGGGGAGCCCCCCGGGGAGCTGTTTTTT. Protein: CATSRGNSGEPPGELFF.

The chain combines TRBV7-3 with TRBJ2-5; D is unresolved. The V end lost 2 bases, the J end lost 4 bases, and 8 bases lay between the germline ends. The V gene's germline CDR1 is SGHTA and CDR2 FQGTGA. The CDR3 runs 13 residues. CDR3 DNA sequence: TGTGCCAGCAGCTTATCGGGTGGAGAGACCCAGTACTTC. Its translation is CASSLSGGETQYF.

This clonotype was detected only a few times. The chain recombines TRBV9 with TRBJ1-1; D gene ambiguous. Germline V gives CDR1 SGDLS, CDR2 YYNGEE. Trimming pared 3 bases from V and 2 bases from J, leaving 8 bases between. The CDR3 spans 13 residues. For the CDR3, the DNA is TGTGCCAGCAGCGAGGTGCCCAACACTGAAGCTTTCTTT. It translates to CASSEVPNTEAFF.

The chain has TRBV29-1 and TRBJ2-3; 9 bases map to TRBD2. Germline V gene sequence: CDR1 SQVTM, CDR2 ANQGSEA. With V trimmed by 8 bases and J by 3 bases, 18 bases remained unmatched. The CDR3 has 17 residues. CDR3 in DNA: TGCAGCCCGACGAAAGTGGTAGCGGGGGTCCGAACAGATACGCAGTATTTT. As protein: CSPTKVVAGVRTDTQYF.

This clonotype was observed many times. The V call is TRBV19, the J call TRBJ1-5, with 8 bases aligning to TRBD1. Germline CDR1 reads LNHDA; CDR2 reads SQIVND (reference sequence). The CDR3 contains 14 residues. After removal of 5 bases from V and 6 bases from J, the junction contained 6 bases not matched to a gene. The CDR3: CASSPRGLGQPQHF. CDR3 coding DNA: TGTGCCAGTAGTCCCAGGGGGCTGGGTCAGCCCCAGCATTTT. Supplemented by reference TRBV19 and TRBJ1-5, the full variable domain reads DGGITQSPKYLFRKEGQNVTLSCEQNLNHDAMYWYRQDPGQGLRLIYYSQIVNDFQKGDIAEGYSVSREKKESFPLTVTSAQKNPTAFYLCASSPRGLGQPQHFGDGTRLSIL.

CDR3 sequence reads: CASSRSPGRIAETYEQYV. The CDR3 DNA is TGTGCCAGCAGCCGATCGCCGGGACGGATAGCGGAGACCTACGAGCAGTACGTC. The chain combines TRBV5-4 with TRBJ2-7; D is perhaps TRBD2 (6 bases). Trimming stripped 4 bases from V and 2 bases from J, with 25 bases between. Germline CDR1 reads SGHNT; CDR2 reads YYREEE (reference sequence). The CDR3 contains 18 residues.

This clonotype was recorded a few times. The J gene is TRBJ2-5, the V gene TRBV20-1, with TRBD2 matching 8 bases. In germline, CDR1 is DFQATT, CDR2 SNEGSKA (reference sequence). The CDR3 covers 16 residues. J lost 0 bases, V lost 0 bases, and 6 bases had no gene match. The CDR3 DNA follows: TGCAGTGCTAGAGATGGGCGGGGGGCCCACCAAGAGACCCAGTACTTC. Its translation is CSARDGRGAHQETQYF.

This clonotype appeared a few times. This chain links TRBV7-8 with TRBJ2-7; either TRBD1 or TRBD2 may fit D (6 bases each). Germline V gene lookup returns CDR1 SGHVS and CDR2 FQNEAQ. There are 19 residues in the CDR3. The V and J ends lost 5 bases and 0 bases respectively, with 26 bases between them. CDR3 sequence reads: CASSTPGTPIIGSSYEQYV. The CDR3, as DNA: TGTGCCAGCAGCACGCCCGGGACACCAATAATCGGGAGCTCCTACGAGCAGTACGTC.

This clonotype was detected ten times or more. The chain is built from TRBV7-9 and TRBJ2-7; D may correspond to TRBD1 or TRBD2 (5 bases each). This CDR3 contains 14 residues. Between the trimmed V and J ends, which lost 2 bases and 3 bases, there was a span of 11 bases. Per the germline V gene, CDR1 is SEHNR and CDR2 is FQNEAQ (reference sequence). CDR3 in DNA: TGTGCCAGCAGCTTATCGGGGCAGGTCTACGAGCAGTACTTC. Translating it yields CASSLSGQVYEQYF.

This clonotype was counted between two and nine times. V and J are TRBV29-1 and TRBJ1-2; TRBD1 might be the D (6 bases). The CDR3 spans 15 residues. The germline gives CDR1 SQVTM, CDR2 ANQGSEA. V was clipped by 3 bases and J by 4 bases, with 18 bases between them. The DNA for the CDR3 is TGCAGCGTTGAGCGGGTTACAGGCAGGGGCTATGGCTACACCTTC. This codes for CSVERVTGRGYGYTF.

This clonotype was seen more than once but under ten times. This CDR3 is CASSPGGQGWYNEQFF. The CDR3 coding sequence is TGTGCCAGCAGCCCCGGGGGACAGGGGTGGTACAATGAGCAGTTCTTC. The V call is TRBV5-4, the J call TRBJ2-1; TRBD1 agrees at 10 bases. CDR1 and CDR2 from the germline V gene are SGHNT and YYREEE (reference sequence). The V segment lost 4 bases and the J segment 4 bases; nucleotides outside the gene matches: 8. This CDR3 is 16 amino acids long.

This chain joins TRBV5-1 and TRBJ2-1, with 12 bases matching TRBD2. Per the germline V gene, CDR1 is SGHRS and CDR2 is YFSETQ. V lost 5 bases to trimming and J lost 5 bases; unmatched junction nucleotides: 17. The CDR3 covers 19 residues. The DNA of the CDR3 is TGCGCCAGCAGTTCCCGCGGGCTAGCGGGGGGGCGGATCGACAATGAGCAGTTCTTC. Translation gives CASSSRGLAGGRIDNEQFF.

This clonotype was found a few times. This chain uses TRBV9 with TRBJ2-2; the D gene is possibly TRBD2 (6 bases). Germline V gene data show CDR1 as SGDLS and CDR2 as YYNGEE. CDR3 length: 15 amino acids. V lost 1 base and J 1 base, leaving 8 bases between the germline ends. CDR3 loop: CASSVFGGNTGELFF. As DNA, the CDR3 is TGTGCCAGCAGCGTATTCGGGGGGAACACCGGGGAGCTGTTTTTT.

The rearrangement joins TRBV5-1 to TRBJ2-1, with D maybe TRBD1 (6 bases). Trimming pared 4 bases from V and 7 bases from J, leaving 18 bases between. In germline, CDR1 is SGHRS, CDR2 YFSETQ. The CDR3 extends over 15 amino acids. The CDR3 bases are TGCGCCAGCAGCCCCCAGGGGCTGGGTGGTAATGAGCAGTTCTTC. Translation gives CASSPQGLGGNEQFF. The full variable domain, its missing parts supplied by reference TRBV5-1 and TRBJ2-1, is KAGVTQTPRYLIKTRGQQVTLSCSPISGHRSVSWYQQTPGQGLQFLFEYFSETQRNKGNFPGRFSGRQFSNSRSEMNVSTLELGDSALYLCASSPQGLGGNEQFFGPGTRLTVL.